The entry below describes one T cell receptor (beta chain). These data are taken from a study of blood T cell repertoires in COVID-19. The method was immunoSEQ multiplex PCR; TCRdb's version includes in-frame clones alone and lacks a portion of them. Among more than 15,000 clones listed, about four fifths were seen once. The clonotype comes from an elderly man with active COVID-19. The sample consisted of peripheral blood.

The CDR3 region is CASSQDEFLASGYEQYF. In DNA form, the CDR3 reads TGCGCCAGCAGCCAAGATGAGTTCCTGGCTAGCGGCTACGAGCAGTACTTC. J is TRBJ2-7 and V is TRBV4-1; 7 nucleotides line up with TRBD2. CDR1 and CDR2 (germline): MGHRA, YSYEKL. The trim removed 0 bases at V and 3 bases at J, leaving 11 bases unmatched. CDR3 length equals 17 residues.